These 27 T cell receptor beta chains were all obtained from the same sample, sequenced in a study of T cell responses to AZD1222 COVID-19 vaccine. Libraries were prepared by immunoSEQ multiplex PCR; TCRdb keeps only in-frame clonotypes and omits some of them. The sample lists some 84,000 clones; approximately 86% were seen once. The sequences come from peripheral blood, collected on day 0 of AZD1222 vaccination. The receptors here all came from an adult in good health.

This chain links TRBV7-9 with TRBJ1-2, with D unclear. The germline V and J ends were trimmed by 3 bases and 4 bases, with 3 bases remaining between them. The CDR3 totals 11 residues. Germline V gene lookup returns CDR1 SEHNR and CDR2 FQNEAQ (reference sequence). The CDR3 region has the DNA TGTGCCAGCAGCTTGGCCTATGGCTACACCTTC. Encoded protein: CASSLAYGYTF.

The chain joins TRBV9 to TRBJ2-2, with a possible D match to TRBD2 (5 bases). The germline CDR1 and CDR2 sequences are SGDLS and YYNGEE. This CDR3 has 15 residues. The germline V and J ends were trimmed by 7 bases and 2 bases, with 15 bases remaining between them. CDR3 loop: CASGIPSGNTGELFF. The CDR3, as DNA: TGTGCCAGCGGTATCCCGTCGGGAAACACCGGGGAGCTGTTTTTT.

The chain combines TRBV2 with TRBJ2-5; unclear D gene. The germline V gene has CDR1 SNHLY and CDR2 FYNNEI. Trimming cost V 6 bases and J 5 bases, with 7 bases left between them. The CDR3 consists of 11 residues. The CDR3 is CASRIWETQYF. CDR3 nucleotide sequence: TGTGCCAGCAGAATCTGGGAGACCCAGTACTTC.

This chain connects TRBV19 to TRBJ1-1, with D possibly being TRBD1 (5 bases). This CDR3 is 17 amino acids long. Germline V gene sequence: CDR1 LNHDA, CDR2 SQIVND (reference sequence). V was clipped by 8 bases and J by 1 base, with 23 bases between them. CDR3: CASLRGWGQRGNTEAFF. CDR3 bases: TGTGCCAGTCTTAGGGGCTGGGGCCAAAGGGGGAACACTGAAGCTTTCTTT.

V and J are TRBV6-2 or TRBV6-3 and TRBJ2-2; TRBD2 matches 7 bases. V was pared by 5 bases and J by 0 bases, with 9 bases of the junction left unmatched. CDR3 length: 17 residues. The V gene's germline CDR1 is MNHEY and CDR2 SVGEGT. This chain's CDR3 is CASSRFPSGANTGELFF. CDR3 in DNA: TGTGCCAGCAGTCGCTTCCCCAGCGGGGCGAACACCGGGGAGCTGTTTTTT.

The chain links TRBV28 to TRBJ2-6, with 7 bases matching TRBD1. With V trimmed by 5 bases and J by 1 base, 14 bases remained unmatched. CDR3 length: 19 amino acids. Germline CDR1 MDHEN, CDR2 SYDVKM. The CDR3 DNA reads as TGTGCCAGCAGTACCCAGGTGGACAGGTCCTTTTCTGGGGCCAACGTCCTGACTTTC. This sequence encodes CASSTQVDRSFSGANVLTF.

The genes are TRBV3-1 (or the pseudogene TRBV3-2) and TRBJ2-1; TRBD2 matches 8 bases. Germline assignment: CDR1 LGHDT and CDR2 YNNKEL (reference sequence). Trimming at V came to 1 base and at J to 4 bases, leaving 3 bases not matched to a gene. There are 15 residues in the CDR3. The CDR3 coding sequence is TGTGCCAGCAGCCAAGCTGCTAGCGGGTACAATGAGCAGTTCTTC. This encodes CASSQAASGYNEQFF.

The V call is TRBV30, the J call TRBJ1-1; D is perhaps TRBD1 (6 bases). This CDR3 is 12 amino acids long. CDR1 and CDR2 from the germline V gene are GTSNPN and SVGIG (reference sequence). With 2 bases removed from V and 12 bases from J, the gap between germline ends came to 16 bases. The DNA of the CDR3 is TGTGCCTGGAGTATTCTCAGGGGCGGACCTTTCTTT. Its protein product is CAWSILRGGPFF.

The chain couples TRBV12-5 to TRBJ2-1, with 11 positions matching TRBD2. Germline assignment: CDR1 LGHNT and CDR2 FRNRAP. J was trimmed by 8 bases and V by 9 bases; bases with no gene match: 12. The CDR3 is 15 amino acids. CDR3 region: CASRRTIAGGDEQFF. DNA for the CDR3: TGTGCTAGCCGAAGAACAATAGCGGGAGGGGATGAGCAGTTCTTC.

The chain recombines TRBV11-1 with TRBJ2-1, with 15 nucleotides matching TRBD2. Losses at the gene ends were 5 bases for V and 6 bases for J; bases not matched to a gene: 2. This CDR3 has 15 amino acids. Germline V gene sequence: CDR1 SGHAT, CDR2 FQDESV (reference sequence). The CDR3, as DNA: TGTGCCAGCAGCCGGACTAGCGGGAGGGCCAATGAGCAGTTCTTC. Its translation is CASSRTSGRANEQFF.

The rearrangement uses TRBV10-1 and TRBJ1-6; TRBD1 matches 9 bases. The V and J ends lost 0 bases and 6 bases, in that order; junction bases with no gene match: 6. Germline V gives CDR1 WNHNN, CDR2 SYGVQD (reference sequence). The CDR3 sequence is 17 residues long. The CDR3 DNA follows: TGCGCCAGCAGTGAGTCCCGGGACAGGGCCGGTAATTCACCCCTCCACTTT. This codes for CASSESRDRAGNSPLHF.

The chain recombines TRBV28 with TRBJ2-1, with D tentatively TRBD2 (7 bases). From germline, CDR1 is MDHEN and CDR2 SYDVKM. V lost 4 bases and J 5 bases, leaving 21 bases between the germline ends. The length of the CDR3 is 17 residues. DNA for the CDR3: TGTGCCAGCAGTTCCCCTCCAGGGGCTAGCGGACACAATGAGCAGTTCTTC. This sequence encodes CASSSPPGASGHNEQFF. Variable domain in full (rest from reference TRBV28 and TRBJ2-1): DVKVTQSSRYLVKRTGEKVFLECVQDMDHENMFWYRQDPGLGLRLIYFSYDVKMKEKGDIPEGYSVSREKKERFSLILESASTNQTSMYLCASSSPPGASGHNEQFFGPGTRLTVL.

The chain uses TRBV5-1 and TRBJ1-5, with 9 bases fitting TRBD1. The J segment lost 5 bases and the V segment lost 4 bases, leaving 4 bases of the junction unmatched. The CDR3 consists of 14 residues. The germline V gene has CDR1 SGHRS and CDR2 YFSETQ. The CDR3 reads CASSPGTGYQPQHF. The CDR3 nucleotides are TGCGCCAGCAGCCCCGGGACAGGGTATCAGCCCCAGCATTTT.

The sample holds a few counts of this clone. CDR3 sequence (DNA): TGTGCCAGCAATCGGGACAGGGGTAACGAGCAGTACTTC. Protein product: CASNRDRGNEQYF. The chain links TRBV28 to TRBJ2-7; 10 bases match TRBD1. The CDR3 has 13 residues. Germline V CDR1 and CDR2: MDHEN, SYDVKM. Trimming cost V 7 bases and J 5 bases; bases outside gene matches: 5.

As regards this clone: Sequence at one end of the junction differs from germline and may be a read error. This rearrangement joins TRBV3-1 (or the pseudogene TRBV3-2) to TRBJ1-3, with a possible D match to TRBD1 (5 bases). This CDR3 has 14 residues. The germline V gene encodes CDR1 LGHDT and CDR2 YNNKEL (reference sequence). The chain's CDR3 is CASSQGGTGNTIYF. The DNA of the CDR3 is TGTGCCAGCAGCCAAGGAGGGACTGGGAACACCATATATTTT.

The V and J genes are TRBV5-1 and TRBJ2-7; D ambiguous. The length of the CDR3 is 11 residues. Germline loops: CDR1 SGHRS, CDR2 YFSETQ. Trimming stripped 3 bases from V and 1 base from J, with 2 bases between. This chain's CDR3 is CASSSSYEQYF. In DNA form, the CDR3 reads TGCGCCAGCAGCTCGTCCTACGAGCAGTACTTC.

The genes are TRBV30 and TRBJ1-1, with 8 bases lining up with TRBD1. The CDR3 length is 15 residues. Trimming took 2 bases from V and 0 from J; bases not matched to a gene: 5. Germline CDR1 is GTSNPN and CDR2 is SVGIG (reference sequence). CDR3 DNA: TGTGCCTGGAGTTCTCGGGACAGGATGAACACTGAAGCTTTCTTT. As protein: CAWSSRDRMNTEAFF.

The chain carries TRBV7-8 and TRBJ2-1; no clear D gene. Trimming removed 1 base at V and 4 bases at J, with 11 bases between. This CDR3 is built from 15 residues. Germline V lookup: CDR1 SGHVS, CDR2 FQNEAQ. CDR3 nucleotides: TGTGCCAGCAGCTTAGAGGGTCTGGTTTACAATGAGCAGTTCTTC. Protein product: CASSLEGLVYNEQFF.

The gene calls are TRBV3-1 (or the pseudogene TRBV3-2) and TRBJ2-7; 8 bases match TRBD2. Germline V gene data show CDR1 as LGHDT and CDR2 as YNNKEL (reference sequence). The CDR3 loop spans 18 amino acids. The J segment lost 2 bases and the V segment lost 1 base, leaving 13 bases of the junction unmatched. CDR3 residues: CASSQGPGGADLTYEQYF. In DNA, the CDR3 is TGTGCCAGCAGCCAAGGCCCGGGGGGGGCGGATCTGACCTACGAGCAGTACTTC.

The genes are TRBV7-9 and TRBJ2-7, with TRBD2 identical over 8 bases. V shed 3 bases and J 4 bases; nucleotides not matched to a gene: 8. CDR1 is SEHNR and CDR2 is FQNEAQ in the germline V gene (reference sequence). The CDR3 has 15 residues. The CDR3 here is CASSLTSGSRYEQYF. CDR3 DNA sequence: TGTGCCAGCAGCTTGACCAGCGGGAGTAGGTACGAGCAGTACTTC. Full variable domain (remainder filled in from reference TRBV7-9 and TRBJ2-7): DTGVSQNPRHKITKRGQNVTFRCDPISEHNRLYWYRQTLGQGPEFLTYFQNEAQLEKSRLLSDRFSAERPKGSFSTLEIQRTEQGDSAMYLCASSLTSGSRYEQYFGPGTRLTVT.

The chain employs TRBV9 and TRBJ2-1; the match to TRBD2 covers 9 bases. This CDR3 has 16 residues. Germline V gene lookup returns CDR1 SGDLS and CDR2 YYNGEE. With V trimmed by 6 bases and J by 6 bases, 13 bases remained unmatched. DNA for the CDR3: TGTGCCAGCACCCAGGGGGTGCGGGAGGGTACCAATGAGCAGTTCTTC. Translation gives CASTQGVREGTNEQFF.

V and J are TRBV9 and TRBJ2-5; TRBD2 matches 9 bases. Germline loops: CDR1 SGDLS, CDR2 YYNGEE. The CDR3 covers 14 residues. Trimming cost V 4 bases and J 5 bases; bases outside gene matches: 6. CDR3 sequence: CASSPSGTRETQYF. In nucleotides, the CDR3 is TGTGCCAGCAGCCCTAGCGGGACCCGGGAGACCCAGTACTTC.

There are a few counts of this clone. The V gene is TRBV3-1 (or the pseudogene TRBV3-2), the J gene TRBJ2-2, with 9 bases fitting TRBD1. The trim removed 4 bases at V and 5 bases at J, leaving 11 bases unmatched. CDR1 is LGHDT, CDR2 YNNKEL, per germline (reference sequence). The CDR3 is 17 amino acids. For the CDR3, the DNA is TGTGCCAGCAGCCCCCCGGGACAGGGTTTTTGGACCGGGGAGCTGTTTTTT. Protein sequence: CASSPPGQGFWTGELFF.

The chain is built from TRBV11-1 and TRBJ2-3; D uncertain. The V gene lost 10 bases and the J gene lost 2 bases, with 10 bases spanning the gap. The germline CDR1 and CDR2 sequences are SGHAT and FQDESV (reference sequence). CDR3 length equals 12 residues. CDR3 in DNA: TGTGCCACCTCCTCAGACACAGATACGCAGTATTTT. Translation gives CATSSDTDTQYF. Full variable domain (outside the CDR3, taken from reference TRBV11-1 and TRBJ2-3): EAEVAQSPRYKITEKSQAVAFWCDPISGHATLYWYRQILGQGPELLVQFQDESVVDDSQLPKDRFSAERLKGVDSTLKIQPAELGDSAMYLCATSSDTDTQYFGPGTRLTVL.

The V call is TRBV27, the J call TRBJ2-1; D gene ambiguous. The CDR3 has 12 residues. Germline V CDR1 and CDR2: MNHEY, SMNVEV (reference sequence). V lost 2 bases, J lost 6 bases, and 5 bases lay in between. The DNA of the CDR3 is TGTGCCAGCAGTTTAATGGGCAATGAGCAGTTCTTC. This gives the protein CASSLMGNEQFF.

V gene TRBV28 combines with J gene TRBJ2-2; tentatively, D is TRBD2 (6 bases). CDR3 length: 15 amino acids. Trimming cost V 3 bases and J 5 bases, with 13 bases left between them. The germline V gene has CDR1 MDHEN and CDR2 SYDVKM. The CDR3 DNA reads TGTGCCAGCAGTTTCGACACTCGGGGGACCGGGGAGCTGTTTTTT. This gives the protein CASSFDTRGTGELFF.

V and J are TRBV5-6 and TRBJ2-7; the match to TRBD2 covers 7 bases. Germline values: CDR1 SGHDT, CDR2 YYEEEE. The CDR3 covers 14 residues. V was clipped by 4 bases and J by 3 bases; unmatched bases: 7. The DNA for the CDR3 is TGTGCCAGCAGCCCCCGACTAGCTATCTACGAGCAGTACTTC. Protein: CASSPRLAIYEQYF.